This passage covers 5 T cell receptor beta chains from one sample sequenced in a study of cytomegalovirus exposure and HLA in healthy donors. PCR primers comprised 60 Vbeta and 13 Jbeta primers. The repertoire was sequenced with immunoSEQ multiplex PCR; TCRdb's copy has only in-frame clones and lacks some. The repertoire consists of approximately 130,000 clones, with about 73% occurring once and the leading ten covering roughly 2.7%. Material: PBMCs. These receptors all come from a human donor in good health.

The chain carries TRBV4-3 and TRBJ1-1; D gene ambiguous. The CDR3 length is 13 residues. Germline values: CDR1 LGHNA, CDR2 YSLEER. V was cut by 0 bases and J by 5 bases, with 7 bases left in between. Here the CDR3 DNA reads TGCGCCAGCAGCCAAGATGACGGGACTGAAGCTTTCTTT. Protein sequence: CASSQDDGTEAFF.

CDR3: CASSRTGGSSNQPQHF. The CDR3, as DNA: TGTGCCAGCAGCAGGACAGGGGGTTCTAGCAATCAGCCCCAGCATTTT. This chain joins TRBV6-6 and TRBJ1-5; 10 bases are shared with TRBD1. The germline gives CDR1 MNHNY, CDR2 SVGAGI (reference sequence). The CDR3 loop spans 16 amino acids. The junction had 5 bases not matched to a gene; V was cut back by 6 bases and J by 0 bases.

This clone was recorded only once. This chain joins TRBV7-2 and TRBJ2-3; 10 positions agree with TRBD2. Germline assignment: CDR1 SGHTA and CDR2 FQGNSA. The CDR3 runs 15 residues. The V and J ends lost 5 bases and 6 bases, in that order; junction bases with no gene match: 8. The DNA for the CDR3 is TGTGCCAGCAGCCGTGCTAGCGGGGGTGGCGATACGCAGTATTTT. Encoded protein: CASSRASGGGDTQYF.

This clone was seen only a few times. This chain joins TRBV6-1 and TRBJ2-7; TRBD1 matches at 8 bases. The CDR3 is 16 amino acids. V lost 4 bases and J lost 3; bases outside the gene matches: 11. Germline-derived CDR1 and CDR2 are MNHNS and SASEGT. CDR3 in DNA: TGTGCCAGCAGTGTCACATCCGGGACAGGAAGCTACGAGCAGTACTTC. Amino acid sequence: CASSVTSGTGSYEQYF.

The V call is TRBV19, the J call TRBJ2-7, with TRBD2 as a possible D gene (5 bases). The CDR3 contains 15 residues. V lost 4 bases to trimming and J lost 6 bases, with 19 bases between them. CDR1 LNHDA and CDR2 SQIVND come from the germline V gene (reference sequence). The DNA of the CDR3 is TGTGCCAGTAGTACCAAAATGGGTGGAGGCACCGAGCAGTACTTC. Amino acids: CASSTKMGGGTEQYF.